This T cell receptor (beta chain) was captured by sequencing in a study of blood T cell repertoires in COVID-19. Under the authors' procedure: Amplification with reference gene primers provided the estimates of nucleated cell counts. This table comes from immunoSEQ multiplex PCR, and its TCRdb copy is limited to in-frame clones, with some not included. V, J and clone size are taken as reported in that table, and D and trimming were inferred from the DNA itself. This table holds about 120,000 clones, 79% found once. Germline assignment: CDR1 MNHEY and CDR2 SVGAGI. There are 14 residues in the CDR3. Trimming took 4 bases from V and 1 from J, leaving 8 bases between them.

This rearrangement joins TRBV6-5 to TRBJ1-5; possibly TRBD1 for D (6 bases). The sequencing input was peripheral blood. The receptor was isolated from a woman older than 75 with acute or convalescent COVID-19. The CDR3 nucleotides read TGTGCCAGCAGTTTAGGGGGAAGCAATCAGCCCCAGCATTTT. Protein: CASSLGGSNQPQHF.